This section outlines one T cell receptor beta chain sequence together with its context. As yet, its antigen is unknown. The sample comes from a study of long-term antiretroviral therapy in people with HIV. Study details: The oldest specimens predate the 2015 immediate-ART recommendation by about a decade. Regarding the study as a whole: CDR3 length ranges were narrower in HIV repertoires than in controls.

Investigators performed immunoSEQ version v3.0 at survey level. TCRdb's table, derived via immunoSEQ multiplex PCR, lists solely in-frame clones and lacks some. The table includes around 29,000 clones, about 87% detected once. No fewer than two post-ART and no fewer than one pre-ART PBMC samples existed for each donor. The CDR3 loop spans 16 amino acids. From germline, CDR1 is KGHSH and CDR2 LQKENI. Trimming left V 0 bases short and J 5 bases short, with 13 bases between. The rearrangement uses TRBV18 and TRBJ2-2; perhaps TRBD1 as D (6 bases). This TCR was recovered from a man aged 50 or older with HIV. Source: unsorted PBMCs, taken 3.2 years before starting antiretroviral therapy. The CDR3 nucleotides read TGTGCCAGCTCACCACCCTCTCGGCAGGGGACCGGGGAGCTGTTTTTT. Translation: CASSPPSRQGTGELFF.